These 11 T cell receptor beta chains were sequenced from one sample in a study of T cell changes during pregnancy in multiple sclerosis. Sequenced by immunoSEQ multiplex PCR; TCRdb stores in-frame clones only, minus some. The profile shows about 59,000 clones, about 94% of them singletons. This specimen consisted of peripheral blood, obtained in the third trimester of pregnancy. Every receptor here comes from a female donor in good health, enrolled as a control in a pregnancy study.

The gene calls are TRBV4-1 and TRBJ1-2; the D is unclear. Germline V gene lookup returns CDR1 MGHRA and CDR2 YSYEKL. This CDR3 is 17 amino acids long. V lost 1 base and J 0 bases, leaving 15 bases between the germline ends. The CDR3 nucleotides read TGCGCCAGCAGCCAAGGGACTGACCCCCCTTCTAACTATGGCTACACCTTC. It codes for CASSQGTDPPSNYGYTF.

This chain joins TRBV4-2 and TRBJ1-2; TRBD1 is a possible D gene (6 bases). The germline V gene encodes CDR1 LGHNA and CDR2 YNFKEQ. V lost 1 base to trimming and J lost 3 bases, with 21 bases between them. The CDR3 is 18 residues long. The CDR3 reads CASSQGGGRAASYYGYTF. In DNA, the CDR3 is TGTGCCAGCAGCCAAGGGGGGGGCAGGGCCGCCTCTTACTATGGCTACACCTTC.

The chain employs TRBV4-1 and TRBJ2-1; no definite D call. V dropped 8 bases and J dropped 8 bases, with 10 bases sitting between them. The length of the CDR3 is 11 residues. Germline loops: CDR1 MGHRA, CDR2 YSYEKL. In nucleotides, the CDR3 is TGCGCCAGCCGCCTCTCCGATGAGCAGTTCTTC. Amino acid sequence: CASRLSDEQFF.

The J gene is TRBJ2-3, the V gene TRBV2; TRBD1 matches at 7 bases. J was trimmed by 7 bases and V by 3 bases; bases with no gene match: 7. Germline V gene sequence: CDR1 SNHLY, CDR2 FYNNEI. The CDR3 runs to 14 residues. The CDR3 DNA reads TGTGCCAGCAGTGACGGCACAGGGGAAAATACGCAGTATTTT. Translated: CASSDGTGENTQYF.

The chain combines TRBV4-1 with TRBJ1-2; tentatively, D is TRBD1 (5 bases). The germline gives CDR1 MGHRA, CDR2 YSYEKL. V dropped 1 base and J dropped 7 bases, with 13 bases sitting between them. This CDR3 has 14 amino acids. The DNA for the CDR3 is TGCGCCAGCAGCCAAGTTGGGGGAGGGCCTGGCTACACCTTC. Translated, it gives CASSQVGGGPGYTF.

This chain joins TRBV27 and TRBJ2-6, with D possibly matching TRBD2 (5 bases). The germline gives CDR1 MNHEY, CDR2 SMNVEV (reference sequence). This CDR3 spans 17 amino acids. Trimming pared 0 bases from V and 0 bases from J, leaving 9 bases between. The CDR3: CASSLSRGTSGANVLTF. The CDR3 nucleotides are TGTGCCAGCAGTTTATCTCGGGGTACCTCTGGGGCCAACGTCCTGACTTTC.

The CDR3 nucleotides are TGCGCCAGCAGGGAGAAAACAGGGGAAACCGCCTACGAGCAGTACTTC. It specifies CASREKTGETAYEQYF. This chain joins TRBV5-1 and TRBJ2-7; 7 bases line up with TRBD1. Germline CDR1 reads SGHRS; CDR2 reads YFSETQ. The CDR3 is made up of 16 amino acids. J was trimmed by 2 bases and V by 5 bases; bases with no gene match: 13.

The rearrangement uses TRBV4-3 and TRBJ2-3, with D tentatively TRBD2 (5 bases). Germline CDR1 LGHNA, CDR2 YSLEER. There are 13 residues in the CDR3. Trimming removed 0 bases from V and 4 bases from J, with 5 bases in between. The CDR3 coding sequence is TGCGCCAGCAGCCAAGATAGCGCAGATACGCAGTATTTT. Protein: CASSQDSADTQYF.

This chain connects TRBV28 to TRBJ2-2; D gene uncertain. CDR3 size: 14 residues. Trimming stripped 3 bases from V and 1 base from J, with 6 bases between. The germline V gene encodes CDR1 MDHEN and CDR2 SYDVKM. CDR3 bases: TGTGCCAGCAGTTTGACACTGAACACCGGGGAGCTGTTTTTT. It translates to CASSLTLNTGELFF.

This sequence joins TRBV10-3 and TRBJ2-3; 9 bases match TRBD1. J was trimmed by 4 bases and V by 5 bases; bases with no gene match: 7. From germline, CDR1 is ENHRY and CDR2 SYGVKD. The CDR3 has 15 residues. CDR3 bases: TGTGCCATCAGTCCCGGACAGGGGTTCTCAGATACGCAGTATTTT. Its translation is CAISPGQGFSDTQYF.

J is TRBJ2-3 and V is TRBV6-5, with 8 bases that match TRBD2. The germline V gene has CDR1 MNHEY and CDR2 SVGAGI. Trimming at V came to 6 bases and at J to 1 base, leaving 6 bases not matched to a gene. The CDR3 sequence is 15 residues long. This CDR3 reads CASRTGLAGTDTQYF. CDR3 bases: TGTGCCAGCAGAACCGGACTAGCTGGCACAGATACGCAGTATTTT.